Shown below are 23 T cell receptor beta chains from a single sample sequenced in a study of T cell responses to AZD1222 COVID-19 vaccine. Profiled with immunoSEQ multiplex PCR; TCRdb holds only in-frame clones, not every one. Among around 100,000 clones listed, 70% to 90% were seen once. Sequencing was performed on peripheral blood, taken 28 days after the second AZD1222 dose. The receptors here all came from an adult who received the AZD1222 COVID-19 vaccine.

The rearrangement links TRBV10-2 to TRBJ2-7, with 7 bases identical to TRBD2. CDR3 size: 17 residues. The V and J ends lost 0 bases and 1 base, in that order; junction bases with no gene match: 9. CDR1 is WSHSY, CDR2 SAAADI, per germline. The CDR3 region is CASSESGVGSGSYEQYF. CDR3 nucleotide sequence: TGCGCCAGCAGTGAGTCTGGAGTAGGTAGCGGGTCCTACGAGCAGTACTTC.

V gene TRBV28 combines with J gene TRBJ2-2; D is perhaps TRBD1 (6 bases). Germline V CDR1 and CDR2: MDHEN, SYDVKM. CDR3 length: 13 amino acids. V was pared by 6 bases and J by 5 bases, with 10 bases between. CDR3 amino acids: CASRQGMTGELFF. CDR3 sequence (DNA): TGTGCCAGCAGGCAGGGGATGACCGGGGAGCTGTTTTTT.

V gene TRBV6-2 or TRBV6-3 combines with J gene TRBJ1-2, with D possibly TRBD1 on 5 matching bases. Germline V lookup: CDR1 MNHEY, CDR2 SVGEGT. The ends were cut back, 2 bases at V and 7 bases at J, with 23 bases in the middle. This CDR3 spans 17 amino acids. The DNA for the CDR3 is TGTGCCAGCAGTTACGAGGCCCTCCGGGACGGGGAACCTGGCTACACCTTC. It specifies CASSYEALRDGEPGYTF.

The chain is built from TRBV10-3 and TRBJ1-1; D gene unclear. Trimming took 1 base from V and 2 from J, leaving 11 bases between them. CDR3 size: 15 residues. The germline CDR1 and CDR2 sequences are ENHRY and SYGVKD. CDR3: CAISELWAGNTEAFF. The CDR3 DNA sequence: TGTGCCATCAGTGAGTTGTGGGCGGGAAACACTGAAGCTTTCTTT.

The genes are TRBV2 and TRBJ2-5, with TRBD1 matching 8 bases. CDR1 is SNHLY and CDR2 is FYNNEI in the germline V gene. CDR3 size: 13 residues. The V and J ends lost 6 bases and 4 bases, in that order; junction bases with no gene match: 4. The CDR3, as DNA: TGTGCCAGCAGGACAGGGGCCGGAGAGACCCAGTACTTC. This encodes CASRTGAGETQYF.

This chain links TRBV19 with TRBJ2-6; 7 nucleotides line up with TRBD2. From germline, CDR1 is LNHDA and CDR2 SQIVND (reference sequence). Trimming cost V 6 bases and J 0 bases; bases outside gene matches: 2. The CDR3 covers 15 residues. The CDR3 is CASSGEGSGANVLTF. In nucleotides, the CDR3 is TGTGCCAGTAGCGGGGAGGGCTCTGGGGCCAACGTCCTGACTTTC.

The V and J genes are TRBV11-2 and TRBJ1-1; 10 positions match TRBD1. Germline lookup yields CDR1 SGHAT and CDR2 FQNNGV. This CDR3 has 14 amino acids. With 5 bases clipped from V and 3 bases from J, the junction kept 3 bases outside the gene matches. CDR3: CASSHGQGDTEAFF. CDR3 DNA sequence: TGTGCCAGCAGCCATGGACAGGGGGACACTGAAGCTTTCTTT.

The V call is TRBV7-2, the J call TRBJ1-5, with TRBD1 as a possible D gene (6 bases). V gave up 1 base and J gave up 3 bases, with 10 bases separating them. CDR3 length equals 15 residues. Per germline, CDR1 SGHTA and CDR2 FQGNSA. The CDR3 here is CASSLDQGPNQPQHF. The CDR3 DNA reads as TGTGCCAGCAGCTTAGATCAGGGGCCCAATCAGCCCCAGCATTTT.

The V call is TRBV2, the J call TRBJ2-5; the D is unclear. The CDR3 consists of 13 residues. CDR1 and CDR2 (germline): SNHLY, FYNNEI. V dropped 3 bases and J dropped 5 bases, with 10 bases sitting between them. The CDR3 sequence is CASSDWQSETQYF. CDR3 bases: TGTGCCAGCAGTGATTGGCAGTCGGAGACCCAGTACTTC.

Comment on this clone: The identical CDR3 is also encoded by other nucleotide sequences in the sample. V and J are TRBV12-3 or TRBV12-4 and TRBJ2-7; no reliable D call. Trimming pared 3 bases from V and 4 bases from J, leaving 4 bases between. CDR3 size: 11 residues. The CDR3 DNA sequence: TGTGCCAGCAGTTTTGGATACGAGCAGTACTTC. Translated: CASSFGYEQYF.

The rearrangement links TRBV7-2 to TRBJ2-1; no reliable D call. CDR1 and CDR2 (germline): SGHTA, FQGNSA. V lost 8 bases to trimming and J lost 10 bases, with 9 bases between them. This CDR3 region has 10 residues. The CDR3 nucleotides are TGTGCCAGCGCCCTGGGGGAGCAGTTCTTC. Encoded protein: CASALGEQFF.

The chain is built from TRBV5-1 and TRBJ2-1; D possibly corresponds to TRBD1 (5 bases). CDR1 and CDR2 from the germline V gene are SGHRS and YFSETQ. This CDR3 has 14 residues. V lost 7 bases to trimming and J lost 5 bases, with 16 bases between them. As DNA, the CDR3 is TGCGCCAGCCACGGACACTTTACAGACAATGAGCAGTTCTTC. This codes for CASHGHFTDNEQFF. The full variable domain, with the rest looked up from reference TRBV5-1 and TRBJ2-1, is KAGVTQTPRYLIKTRGQQVTLSCSPISGHRSVSWYQQTPGQGLQFLFEYFSETQRNKGNFPGRFSGRQFSNSRSEMNVSTLELGDSALYLCASHGHFTDNEQFFGPGTRLTVL.

This clone was found a few times. The rearrangement joins TRBV4-1 to TRBJ2-2; D not resolved. Germline CDR1 reads MGHRA; CDR2 reads YSYEKL. V was trimmed by 0 bases and J by 0 bases, leaving 11 bases between them. This CDR3 is built from 17 residues. The CDR3 is CASSQDFWTANTGELFF. Here the CDR3 DNA reads TGCGCCAGCAGCCAAGATTTCTGGACCGCGAACACCGGGGAGCTGTTTTTT.

The chain employs TRBV12-5 and TRBJ2-3; TRBD2 is a possible D gene (5 bases). CDR3 length equals 14 residues. With 2 bases removed from V and 6 bases from J, the gap between germline ends came to 12 bases. CDR1 and CDR2 from the germline V gene are LGHNT and FRNRAP. The CDR3 coding sequence is TGTGCTAGTGGTTTGAATAGCCCGGGGGATACGCAGTATTTT. Amino acids: CASGLNSPGDTQYF.

V usage is TRBV4-3 and J usage is TRBJ1-2; D is ambiguous. Germline V CDR1 and CDR2: LGHNA, YSLEER. This CDR3 has 14 residues. Trimming left V 0 bases short and J 2 bases short, with 7 bases between. The CDR3 DNA is TGCGCCAGCAGCCAAGACGCGAGAAACTATGGCTACACCTTC. Its translation: CASSQDARNYGYTF.

A few counts support this clone. The gene calls are TRBV25-1 and TRBJ1-2, with TRBD1 identical over 8 bases. V lost 3 bases and J lost 2; bases outside the gene matches: 2. Germline CDR1 MGHDK, CDR2 SYGVNS. The CDR3 is made up of 14 amino acids. The CDR3: CASSEWTGNYGYTF. CDR3 bases: TGTGCCAGCAGTGAGTGGACAGGGAACTATGGCTACACCTTC.

The rearrangement links TRBV18 to TRBJ1-4, with TRBD1 as a possible D gene (6 bases). The CDR3 runs to 13 residues. V lost 4 bases to trimming and J lost 6 bases, with 9 bases between them. Germline CDR1 KGHSH, CDR2 LQKENI. In DNA form, the CDR3 reads TGTGCCAGCTCACGGGGGCGGGATGAAAAACTGTTTTTT. Its protein is CASSRGRDEKLFF.

The chain carries TRBV6-5 and TRBJ1-1; 12 bases match TRBD1. Germline-derived CDR1 and CDR2 are MNHEY and SVGAGI. The CDR3 consists of 13 residues. J gave up 10 bases and V 6 bases, and 6 bases lay outside the gene matches. CDR3 amino acids: CASRGTGGNAAFF. In DNA, the CDR3 is TGTGCCAGCAGAGGGACAGGGGGCAACGCAGCTTTCTTT.

V is TRBV5-1 and J is TRBJ1-2, with TRBD1 matching 8 bases. From germline, CDR1 is SGHRS and CDR2 YFSETQ. With 2 bases clipped from V and 2 bases from J, the junction kept 5 bases outside the gene matches. This CDR3 is built from 15 residues. CDR3 amino acids: CASSLGTGGNYGYTF. Here the CDR3 DNA reads TGCGCCAGCAGCTTAGGCACAGGGGGGAACTATGGCTACACCTTC.

This rearrangement joins TRBV6-6 to TRBJ2-3; D is undetermined. V was shortened by 6 bases and J by 4 bases, with 8 bases between the two germline ends. This CDR3 has 12 residues. The germline gives CDR1 MNHNY, CDR2 SVGAGI (reference sequence). The CDR3 reads CASSPAPDTQYF. DNA of the CDR3: TGTGCCAGCAGCCCCGCCCCAGATACGCAGTATTTT.

The V and J genes are TRBV7-2 and TRBJ1-1, with unresolved D. The germline V gene encodes CDR1 SGHTA and CDR2 FQGNSA. The CDR3 extends over 12 amino acids. V shed 3 bases and J shed 2 bases, with 4 bases lying between them. The CDR3 DNA is TGTGCCAGCAGCTTTACAAACACTGAAGCTTTCTTT. Protein sequence: CASSFTNTEAFF.

V and J are TRBV12-3 or TRBV12-4 and TRBJ1-5; D is ambiguous. V lost 5 bases to trimming and J lost 7 bases, with 12 bases between them. The CDR3 loop spans 13 amino acids. CDR3 in DNA: TGTGCCAGCAGTCTCCGGACGGAACAGCCCCAGCATTTT. Translating gives CASSLRTEQPQHF.

V gene TRBV12-5 combines with J gene TRBJ1-6; 9 nucleotides line up with TRBD1. V was clipped by 0 bases and J by 9 bases; unmatched bases: 3. CDR3 length: 15 residues. Germline V gene sequence: CDR1 LGHNT, CDR2 FRNRAP. The CDR3 is CASGLVQGASSPLHF. In DNA form, the CDR3 reads TGTGCTAGTGGTTTGGTACAGGGGGCGAGTTCACCCCTCCACTTT.